Following are 31 T cell receptor beta chains from one sample sequenced in a study of cytomegalovirus exposure and HLA in healthy donors. Primers for the PCR totalled 60 Vbeta and 13 Jbeta. Measured with immunoSEQ multiplex PCR; TCRdb has only the in-frame clones, and not every one. The sample holds about 110,000 clones, under 80% seen once. Sequencing used PBMCs. Every receptor here comes from a woman between 35 and 50 years old in good health and CMV-seropositive.

The chain recombines TRBV5-1 with TRBJ2-2; D perhaps matches TRBD1 (6 bases). V lost 1 base to trimming and J lost 2 bases, with 9 bases between them. Per germline, CDR1 SGHRS and CDR2 YFSETQ. The length of the CDR3 is 15 residues. In DNA form, the CDR3 reads TGCGCCAGCAGCTTGAGGACAGCTAACACCGGGGAGCTGTTTTTT. It codes for CASSLRTANTGELFF.

This clone was counted between two and nine times. V usage is TRBV10-2 and J usage is TRBJ1-2; D unresolved. V dropped 7 bases and J dropped 2 bases, with 11 bases sitting between them. The CDR3 totals 13 residues. Germline CDR1 is WSHSY and CDR2 is SAAADI. In nucleotides, the CDR3 is TGCGCCAGCATGACCACGGGGAACTATGGCTACACCTTC. Its translation is CASMTTGNYGYTF.

The rearrangement uses TRBV19 and TRBJ2-2, with 7 bases identical to TRBD1. Looked up from germline, CDR1 is LNHDA and CDR2 is SQIVND (reference sequence). J gave up 0 bases and V 5 bases, and 3 bases lay outside the gene matches. The CDR3 is made up of 15 amino acids. The CDR3: CASSSQGPNTGELFF. The CDR3 nucleotides are TGTGCCAGTAGTTCACAGGGGCCGAACACCGGGGAGCTGTTTTTT.

This clone was found a few times. The genes are TRBV6-1 and TRBJ2-2, with a possible D match to TRBD1 (5 bases). Germline V lookup: CDR1 MNHNS, CDR2 SASEGT. CDR3 length: 14 amino acids. Trimming removed 6 bases at V and 4 bases at J, with 12 bases between. Here the CDR3 reads CASRRDRFTGELFF. CDR3 nucleotides: TGTGCCAGCAGGCGAGACAGATTCACCGGGGAGCTGTTTTTT.

V gene TRBV4-1 combines with J gene TRBJ2-7; weak D call: TRBD2 (6 bases). Trimming removed 5 bases at V and 1 base at J, with 12 bases between. CDR1 is MGHRA and CDR2 is YSYEKL in the germline V gene. CDR3 size: 14 residues. CDR3 region: CASSRGLLSYEQYF. The CDR3, as DNA: TGCGCCAGCAGCAGAGGACTACTTTCCTACGAGCAGTACTTC.

The CDR3 coding sequence is TGTGCCAGCAGTCACACACTGGGCTTCTCTGGAAACACCATATATTTT. It translates to CASSHTLGFSGNTIYF. This sequence joins TRBV27 and TRBJ1-3, with D unclear. Germline V gives CDR1 MNHEY, CDR2 SMNVEV (reference sequence). The CDR3 covers 16 residues. Trimming removed 5 bases at V and 0 bases at J, with 14 bases between.

The rearrangement uses TRBV29-1 and TRBJ2-2, with 9 bases matching TRBD2. Germline CDR1 is SQVTM and CDR2 is ANQGSEA. The CDR3 is 15 residues long. J lost 4 bases, V lost 4 bases, and 7 bases had no gene match. Written as DNA, the CDR3 is TGCAGCGTTGTACGCGGGAGGGTTGGCACCGGGGAGCTGTTTTTT. This translates into CSVVRGRVGTGELFF.

The V call is TRBV19, the J call TRBJ1-5; the D is unclear. The CDR3 has 13 amino acids. CDR1 is LNHDA and CDR2 is SQIVND in the germline V gene (reference sequence). V lost 7 bases, J lost 5 bases, and 12 bases lay in between. The chain's CDR3 is CASKSDFYQPQHF. The CDR3, as DNA: TGTGCCAGTAAAAGCGACTTTTATCAGCCCCAGCATTTT.

This rearrangement joins TRBV15 to TRBJ2-3; TRBD2 might be the D (6 bases). There are 16 residues in the CDR3. V lost 1 base and J lost 0, with 11 bases in between. Germline V gene data show CDR1 as LNHNV and CDR2 as YYDKDF (reference sequence). The CDR3 is CATSRGGRPSTDTQYF. CDR3 coding DNA: TGTGCCACCAGCAGAGGAGGGAGGCCTAGCACAGATACGCAGTATTTT.

The V call is TRBV13, the J call TRBJ1-6; no reliable D call. The V and J ends lost 3 bases and 7 bases respectively, with 4 bases between them. CDR1 and CDR2 (germline): PRHDT, FYEKMQ (reference sequence). This CDR3 spans 12 amino acids. CDR3 coding DNA: TGTGCCAGCAGCTTCACAAATTCACCCCTCCACTTT. Translating it yields CASSFTNSPLHF.

The chain is built from TRBV7-2 and TRBJ2-1, with D possibly being TRBD2 (6 bases). The germline V and J ends were trimmed by 1 base and 10 bases, with 20 bases remaining between them. CDR3 length: 16 residues. Per the germline V gene, CDR1 is SGHTA and CDR2 is FQGNSA. CDR3 coding DNA: TGTGCCAGCAGCTTAGGGACTATAGGGCCAGGTTGGGAGCAGTTCTTC. As protein: CASSLGTIGPGWEQFF.

The chain combines TRBV5-4 with TRBJ1-5; 8 bases agree with TRBD1. CDR1 is SGHNT, CDR2 YYREEE, per germline (reference sequence). The CDR3 consists of 13 residues. V was pared by 2 bases and J by 6 bases, with 1 base of the junction left unmatched. The CDR3 loop reads CASSLDRGQPQHF. DNA of the CDR3: TGTGCCAGCAGCTTAGACAGGGGTCAGCCCCAGCATTTT.

This chain joins TRBV18 and TRBJ1-3; no firm D call. This CDR3 region has 15 residues. Germline CDR1 KGHSH, CDR2 LQKENI. V was shortened by 3 bases and J by 7 bases, with 16 bases between the two germline ends. The CDR3 sequence: CASSPAGVVRNTIYF. CDR3 in DNA: TGTGCCAGCTCACCGGCGGGAGTCGTACGCAACACCATATATTTT.

V and J are TRBV5-1 and TRBJ1-5, with D unclear. V gave up 4 bases and J gave up 7 bases, with 15 bases separating them. The CDR3 has 14 residues. CDR1 and CDR2 (germline): SGHRS, YFSETQ. Here the CDR3 reads CASSRDKERQPQHF. The DNA for the CDR3 is TGCGCCAGCAGCCGAGACAAAGAGCGGCAGCCCCAGCATTTT.

The V call is TRBV4-2, the J call TRBJ2-5, with 7 bases aligning to TRBD2. Germline CDR1 reads LGHNA; CDR2 reads YNFKEQ. The V segment lost 3 bases and the J segment 2 bases; nucleotides outside the gene matches: 12. This CDR3 contains 17 residues. The CDR3 sequence: CASSQMAGTKEQETQYF. The CDR3 DNA reads TGTGCCAGCAGCCAGATGGCCGGGACTAAGGAACAAGAGACCCAGTACTTC.

The V and J genes are TRBV6-1 and TRBJ1-2, with 8 bases aligning to TRBD1. The CDR3 is 14 residues long. Trimming at V came to 7 bases and at J to 0 bases, leaving 4 bases not matched to a gene. The V gene's germline CDR1 is MNHNS and CDR2 SASEGT. CDR3 sequence (DNA): TGTGCCAGCAATCGACAGGGGACTAACTATGGCTACACCTTC. Translation gives CASNRQGTNYGYTF.

The chain couples TRBV7-8 to TRBJ2-7; possibly TRBD1 for D (6 bases). Trimming cost V 5 bases and J 5 bases, with 22 bases left between them. This CDR3 region has 16 residues. Germline lookup yields CDR1 SGHVS and CDR2 FQNEAQ. The CDR3 DNA reads as TGTGCCAGCAGCCCGATAAGGCACCAAGGGGGAAACGAGCAGTACTTC. As protein: CASSPIRHQGGNEQYF.

J is TRBJ2-5 and V is TRBV5-6; maybe TRBD2 (5 bases). CDR3 length equals 14 residues. Trimming shortened V by 2 bases and J by 1 base, and 9 bases separated the two germline ends. In germline, CDR1 is SGHDT, CDR2 YYEEEE. The CDR3 loop is CASSLSSSQETQYF. CDR3 bases: TGTGCCAGCAGCTTATCTAGCAGCCAAGAGACCCAGTACTTC. The variable domain in full, completed from reference TRBV5-6 and TRBJ2-5, reads DAGVTQSPTHLIKTRGQQVTLRCSPKSGHDTVSWYQQALGQGPQFIFQYYEEEERQRGNFPDRFSGHQFPNYSSELNVNALLLGDSALYLCASSLSSSQETQYFGPGTRLLVL.

This clone has only a few counts. The chain carries TRBV7-8 and TRBJ1-1, with 9 bases aligning to TRBD1. This CDR3 has 14 residues. The trim removed 10 bases at V and 5 bases at J, leaving 11 bases unmatched. Germline V gives CDR1 SGHVS, CDR2 FQNEAQ. The CDR3 loop reads CATTDRGRLTEAFF. CDR3 DNA sequence: TGTGCCACCACGGACAGGGGCAGGTTAACTGAAGCTTTCTTT.

V is TRBV6-1 and J is TRBJ2-5; TRBD1 might be the D (7 bases). The CDR3 loop spans 15 amino acids. CDR1 is MNHNS, CDR2 SASEGT, per germline. V lost 10 bases to trimming and J lost 0 bases, with 18 bases between them. CDR3 amino acids: CAISGGRVYQETQYF. The CDR3 nucleotides are TGTGCCATTTCAGGGGGGCGGGTATACCAAGAGACCCAGTACTTC.

The rearrangement joins TRBV7-2 to TRBJ1-2; D is undetermined. The V end was cut by 6 bases, the J end by 2 bases, with 10 bases between. CDR1 is SGHTA, CDR2 FQGNSA, per germline. The CDR3 runs to 13 residues. CDR3 coding DNA: TGTGCCAGCAGGTCGAGTGAAAACTATGGCTACACCTTC. Translation: CASRSSENYGYTF. Full variable domain (rest looked up from reference TRBV7-2 and TRBJ1-2): GAGVSQSPSNKVTEKGKDVELRCDPISGHTALYWYRQSLGQGLEFLIYFQGNSAPDKSGLPSDRFSAERTGGSVSTLTIQRTQQEDSAVYLCASRSSENYGYTFGSGTRLTVV.

This clone was observed a handful of times. This rearrangement joins TRBV27 to TRBJ2-7, with 10 bases that match TRBD1. Germline loops: CDR1 MNHEY, CDR2 SMNVEV (reference sequence). CDR3 length: 17 amino acids. V gave up 0 bases and J gave up 3 bases; unmatched junction bases: 8. The DNA for the CDR3 is TGTGCCAGCAGTTTATCGATTTCGGGGGACAGGGGCTACGAGCAGTACTTC. Translation: CASSLSISGDRGYEQYF.

A few counts support this clone. The CDR3 bases are TGTGCCACTACAGTGGTTCTCTATAATTCACCCCTCCACTTT. This codes for CATTVVLYNSPLHF. The genes are TRBV2 and TRBJ1-6; no reliable D call. The length of the CDR3 is 14 residues. V was cut by 10 bases and J by 3 bases, with 13 bases left in between. The germline CDR1 and CDR2 sequences are SNHLY and FYNNEI.

The CDR3 here is CASSKDLARVNEKLFF. The CDR3 DNA reads as TGTGCCAGCAGCAAAGACTTGGCTCGTGTTAATGAAAAACTGTTTTTT. The chain carries TRBV11-2 and TRBJ1-4; D not certain. V lost 5 bases and J 4 bases, leaving 17 bases between the germline ends. CDR1 and CDR2 from the germline V gene are SGHAT and FQNNGV. The CDR3 runs 16 residues.

DNA for the CDR3: TGCGCCAGCAGCCGGACAGGGGGGGATAATTCACCCCTCCACTTT. This encodes CASSRTGGDNSPLHF. The chain recombines TRBV4-1 with TRBJ1-6; 10 bases fit TRBD1. With 4 bases clipped from V and 5 bases from J, the junction kept 2 bases outside the gene matches. This CDR3 has 15 residues. Germline lookup yields CDR1 MGHRA and CDR2 YSYEKL.

The CDR3 reads CASSPYRVRGYTF. For the CDR3, the DNA is TGTGCCAGCAGTCCCTACAGGGTTAGGGGCTACACCTTC. The chain uses TRBV28 and TRBJ1-2, with D possibly TRBD1 on 6 matching bases. The ends were cut back, 5 bases at V and 8 bases at J, with 15 bases in the middle. In germline, CDR1 is MDHEN, CDR2 SYDVKM. The CDR3 runs to 13 residues.

The chain has TRBV11-3 and TRBJ2-2; D unresolved. CDR1 is SGHNT and CDR2 is YENEEA in the germline V gene. CDR3 length: 13 residues. Between the trimmed V and J ends, which lost 4 bases and 8 bases, there was a span of 11 bases. The CDR3 here is CASSSSVKGELFF. Here the CDR3 DNA reads TGTGCCAGCAGCTCCTCGGTGAAAGGGGAGCTGTTTTTT.

The chain has TRBV28 and TRBJ1-2; D unresolved. CDR1 and CDR2 (germline): MDHEN, SYDVKM. The V end was cut by 1 base, the J end by 5 bases, with 20 bases between. The CDR3 sequence is 17 residues long. In DNA, the CDR3 is TGTGCCAGCAGTTTATCCTTCCGAATAGCGCCGGGGTATGGCTACACCTTC. Translation gives CASSLSFRIAPGYGYTF.

V usage is TRBV27 and J usage is TRBJ1-2; D is uncertain. Between the trimmed V and J ends, which lost 5 bases and 2 bases, there was a span of 15 bases. The germline V gene encodes CDR1 MNHEY and CDR2 SMNVEV (reference sequence). This CDR3 has 15 residues. This CDR3 is CASSTVTGRNYGYTF. DNA for the CDR3: TGTGCCAGCAGTACCGTGACGGGGAGAAACTATGGCTACACCTTC.

This clone came up a few times. The chain employs TRBV5-1 and TRBJ2-7, with D maybe TRBD2 (6 bases). Trimming cost V 1 base and J 4 bases, with 21 bases left between them. The CDR3 is made up of 17 amino acids. Germline V CDR1 and CDR2: SGHRS, YFSETQ. CDR3: CASSLRPSSGRPYEQYF. Written as DNA, the CDR3 is TGCGCCAGCAGCTTGCGCCCTAGCTCTGGGAGGCCGTACGAGCAGTACTTC. Together with reference TRBV5-1 and TRBJ2-7, the CDR3 gives the full variable domain: KAGVTQTPRYLIKTRGQQVTLSCSPISGHRSVSWYQQTPGQGLQFLFEYFSETQRNKGNFPGRFSGRQFSNSRSEMNVSTLELGDSALYLCASSLRPSSGRPYEQYFGPGTRLTVT.

J is TRBJ1-2 and V is TRBV7-2; 9 bases are shared with TRBD1. V gave up 11 bases and J gave up 4 bases; unmatched junction bases: 8. There are 13 residues in the CDR3. CDR1 SGHTA and CDR2 FQGNSA come from the germline V gene. CDR3 DNA: TGTGCCTTTACAGGGGGCCGGGCCTATGGCTACACCTTC. It translates to CAFTGGRAYGYTF.